A single sample gave rise to the 17 T cell receptor beta chains below, sequenced in a study of graft-versus-host responses after intestinal transplantation. These receptors' antigens are unknown. Some clones are missing from TCRdb's copy, which holds only in-frame ones; the method was immunoSEQ multiplex PCR. The sample records around 93,000 clones, around nine tenths being singletons. Here the sequenced sample was unstimulated CD8+ T cells sorted from spleen or lymph node cells, taken before intestinal transplant. These receptors came from a human donor who received an intestinal transplant.

The chain is built from TRBV6-1 and TRBJ2-7, with D maybe TRBD1 (6 bases). The germline V gene encodes CDR1 MNHNS and CDR2 SASEGT. The CDR3 has 10 amino acids. V lost 11 bases, J lost 5 bases, and 10 bases lay in between. CDR3 sequence reads: CAGGGHEQYF. As DNA, the CDR3 is TGTGCCGGGGGCGGCCACGAGCAGTACTTC.

The genes are TRBV7-6 and TRBJ2-3; TRBD1 matches 10 bases. After removal of 3 bases from V and 3 bases from J, the junction contained 3 bases not matched to a gene. CDR1 and CDR2 (germline): SGHVS, FNYEAQ. The CDR3 is 15 amino acids. The CDR3 spells CASSLGQGLTDTQYF. The CDR3 DNA follows: TGTGCCAGCAGCTTGGGACAGGGGCTGACAGATACGCAGTATTTT.

In nucleotides, the CDR3 is TGCAGCGTGGGGGCCCTAGCGGTGCAGTTCTTC. This gives the protein CSVGALAVQFF. The rearrangement links TRBV29-1 to TRBJ2-1, with D possibly TRBD2 on 7 matching bases. The V end was cut by 6 bases, the J end by 12 bases, with 15 bases between. The CDR3 has 11 amino acids. The germline V gene encodes CDR1 SQVTM and CDR2 ANQGSEA.

V is TRBV6-5 and J is TRBJ1-2; D unresolved. The CDR3 consists of 14 residues. Germline assignment: CDR1 MNHEY and CDR2 SVGAGI. Trimming removed 3 bases from V and 5 bases from J, with 13 bases in between. The CDR3 nucleotides read TGTGCCAGCAGTTATTCGCGGTCGGGGTATGGCTACACCTTC. It encodes CASSYSRSGYGYTF.

This CDR3 reads CASSVEAGGPANQPQHF. DNA of the CDR3: TGTGCCAGCAGCGTAGAAGCGGGGGGCCCCGCCAATCAGCCCCAGCATTTT. The V call is TRBV9, the J call TRBJ1-5, with D possibly being TRBD1 (6 bases). The length of the CDR3 is 17 residues. Trimming shortened V by 0 bases and J by 3 bases, and 16 bases separated the two germline ends. In germline, CDR1 is SGDLS, CDR2 YYNGEE.

This sequence joins TRBV15 and TRBJ2-7; D unclear. The CDR3 loop spans 14 amino acids. Trimming stripped 1 base from V and 7 bases from J, with 14 bases between. The germline gives CDR1 LNHNV, CDR2 YYDKDF (reference sequence). The CDR3 region has the DNA TGTGCCACCAGCAGAGTATTATGGGTCCGGGAGCAGTACTTC. Protein product: CATSRVLWVREQYF.

The chain is built from TRBV9 and TRBJ2-3, with a tentative D call TRBD2 (6 bases). The CDR3 length is 16 residues. The V gene lost 0 bases and the J gene lost 1 base, with 12 bases spanning the gap. Germline CDR1 and CDR2: SGDLS and YYNGEE. The CDR3 sequence is CASSVGGGAGTDTQYF. The CDR3 DNA sequence: TGTGCCAGCAGCGTAGGGGGCGGGGCGGGCACAGATACGCAGTATTTT.

The chain couples TRBV10-3 to TRBJ2-7; TRBD1 agrees at 8 bases. This CDR3 comprises 14 residues. CDR1 and CDR2 (germline): ENHRY, SYGVKD. J gave up 5 bases and V 4 bases, and 7 bases lay outside the gene matches. The CDR3 here is CAISGTTGEDEQYF. In DNA form, the CDR3 reads TGTGCCATCAGTGGCACGACAGGGGAGGACGAGCAGTACTTC.

This clone was found a few times. The chain is built from TRBV6-4 and TRBJ2-7, with TRBD2 matching 12 bases. J gave up 4 bases and V 3 bases, and 4 bases lay outside the gene matches. There are 15 residues in the CDR3. Germline lookup yields CDR1 MRHNA and CDR2 SNTAGT. The CDR3 DNA follows: TGTGCCAGCAGTGAAACCGGGACTAGCGGGTACGAGCAGTACTTC. Translated: CASSETGTSGYEQYF.

The V gene is TRBV11-3, the J gene TRBJ1-4; the match to TRBD1 covers 7 bases. The trim removed 4 bases at V and 0 bases at J, leaving 14 bases unmatched. Germline values: CDR1 SGHNT, CDR2 YENEEA. The CDR3 runs to 19 residues. This CDR3 is CASSSTTGTDNATNEKLFF. The CDR3 DNA reads TGTGCCAGCAGCTCGACGACCGGGACAGACAATGCAACTAATGAAAAACTGTTTTTT.

V usage is TRBV4-2 and J usage is TRBJ1-4; 9 bases agree with TRBD1. This CDR3 contains 16 residues. Trimming took 1 base from V and 6 from J; bases not matched to a gene: 6. In germline, CDR1 is LGHNA, CDR2 YNFKEQ. CDR3 sequence reads: CASSQVMTGGDEKLFF. CDR3 coding DNA: TGTGCCAGCAGCCAAGTCATGACAGGGGGAGATGAAAAACTGTTTTTT.

The genes are TRBV7-6 and TRBJ1-5; no reliable D call. Trimming shortened V by 2 bases and J by 4 bases, and 9 bases separated the two germline ends. Germline CDR1 and CDR2: SGHVS and FNYEAQ. This CDR3 comprises 14 residues. In DNA form, the CDR3 reads TGTGCCAGCAGCTTATGGGGTGGAAATCAGCCCCAGCATTTT. This encodes CASSLWGGNQPQHF.

The genes are TRBV14 and TRBJ2-7; D is unclear. V was clipped by 5 bases and J by 5 bases, with 10 bases between them. The CDR3 runs to 12 residues. CDR1 SGHDN and CDR2 FVKESK come from the germline V gene. CDR3 in DNA: TGTGCCAGCAGCGCGGTAATCCACGAGCAGTACTTC. As protein: CASSAVIHEQYF.

The chain employs TRBV10-2 and TRBJ2-7; maybe TRBD2 (6 bases). Germline V CDR1 and CDR2: WSHSY, SAAADI. The CDR3 consists of 12 residues. V was cut by 8 bases and J by 2 bases, with 10 bases left in between. The CDR3 protein is CASGRGTYEQYF. The CDR3 DNA is TGCGCCAGCGGGCGGGGAACCTACGAGCAGTACTTC.

The table lists this clone with many counts. The chain is built from TRBV21-1 and TRBJ2-7; TRBD2, the D gene given by the table, was not confirmed from the DNA. TRBV21-1 is a pseudogene locus. The CDR3 runs 14 residues. The chain's CDR3 is CASSKAEGVYEQYF. For the CDR3, the DNA is TGTGCCAGCAGCAAAGCCGAGGGTGTCTACGAGCAGTACTTC.

The table lists this clone with a few counts. The V gene is TRBV4-1, the J gene TRBJ2-3; D remains unclear. Trimming removed 0 bases at V and 6 bases at J, with 4 bases between. The CDR3 covers 12 residues. Per germline, CDR1 MGHRA and CDR2 YSYEKL. This CDR3 reads CASSQDGDTQYF. CDR3 sequence (DNA): TGCGCCAGCAGCCAAGATGGGGATACGCAGTATTTT.

This clone was seen repeatedly, ten times or more. The identical CDR3 is also encoded by other nucleotide sequences in the sample. This rearrangement joins TRBV6-1 to TRBJ2-2; 11 bases fit TRBD2. V gave up 2 bases and J gave up 6 bases; unmatched junction bases: 2. Germline V gives CDR1 MNHNS, CDR2 SASEGT. This CDR3 spans 15 amino acids. The CDR3 DNA reads TGTGCCAGCAGTGAATTAGCGGGGGGGCCCGGGGAGCTGTTTTTT. Translating gives CASSELAGGPGELFF.